The TCR beta chain under discussion was sequenced for a study of shared clonotypes between healthy human individuals. Study observations and caveats: Between several donors, naive CD4 clonotypes were shared at a level of approximately 5%.

Looked up from germline, CDR1 is SGHRS and CDR2 is YFSETQ. J was trimmed by 1 base and V by 3 bases; bases with no gene match: 9. The CDR3 is 18 amino acids. Naivety among CD8 cells was defined by CD45RO negativity and positive CCR7 selection, thereby excluding terminally differentiated effector memory CD45RA+ cells. All the donors were Caucasian adults who lived in Nashville, Tennessee. Remarks on this clone: What it recognizes is unknown.

In the authors' workflow: Owing to the provision of junction-only sequences devoid of quality scores by immunoSEQ, filtering differed. The table came from immunoSEQ multiplex PCR; TCRdb's copy has only in-frame clones and leaves some out. V, J and clone size are those of that table, while D and trimming were read from the DNA. The sample records 630,000 or so clones, 95% to 98% being singletons. This TCR derives from a man between 25 and 39 years old in good health. This chain connects TRBV5-1 to TRBJ2-2, with TRBD2 matching 10 bases. What was sequenced was naive CD8+ T cells sorted from blood. The chain's CDR3 is CASSSYLGLAVNTGELFF. CDR3 bases: TGCGCCAGCAGCTCGTACCTAGGACTAGCGGTGAACACCGGGGAGCTGTTTTTT.